The present T cell receptor beta chain was sequenced within a study of T-cell reconstitution after alpha-beta-depleted transplantation in children. Library preparation (for TCRbeta) was performed with unique molecular identifiers. TCRdb re-analysed the PCR reads in MiXCR, keeping a single row per CDR3 protein. The sample yields a few hundred thousand distinct CDR3 sequences, 20% to 30% seen once. Findings of the study overall: At around two months after transplant, the alpha-beta T cells were reportedly derived from several hundred expanded clones that came from non-depleted graft cells. High day-60 TCRbeta diversity in some patients came from surviving recipient T cells and thymic progenitors. When one year had passed after transplant, most T-cell counts and diversity came from newly produced T cells.

Comments on this clonotype: The antigen is not known.

The sequence was collected from a boy in the first two years of life with Wiskott-Aldrich syndrome, due to receive a stem cell transplant. The source material was PBMCs, sampled before TCRalphabeta/CD19-depleted stem cell transplant.

The CDR3 sequence: CASSQETAKETQYF. The DNA of the CDR3 is TGTGCCAGCAGCCAAGAGACTGCGAAAGAGACCCAGTACTTC. This chain uses TRBV3-1 with TRBJ2-5, with D hard to call. The V end lost 0 bases, the J end lost 3 bases, and 8 bases lay between the germline ends. The CDR3 extends over 14 amino acids. Germline values: CDR1 LGHDT, CDR2 YNNKEL (reference sequence).